These T cell receptor beta chains were read from a single sample in a study of T-cell memory formation after mild COVID-19. TCRdb re-called the 5' RACE reads through MiXCR, storing one row per CDR3 protein. Of approximately 500,000 distinct CDR3 sequences detected, about 23% appear once; the ten largest clones hold roughly an eighth. The sample was PBMCs or a T cell subset sorted from them (not recorded which). These receptors were obtained from an adult woman who had mild COVID-19 (a few samples of this study predate the infection). Cell type and time point are not known. The CDR3 runs from the conserved cysteine through the conserved F or W. A D gene is named only where the DNA matches it firmly. Clone size is given for some rows only: seen once, a few or many times, or a class if the clone is expanded.

cdr3_aa	cdr3_nt	v_call	j_call	clone_size	d_call
CASSHKFGGPNEQFF	TGCGCCAGCAGCCACAAGTTCGGGGGGCCGAATGAGCAGTTCTTC	TRBV4-1	TRBJ2-1	once	NA
CSARGYRGFTDTQYF	TGCAGTGCTAGAGGTTACAGGGGATTCACAGATACGCAGTATTTT	TRBV20-1	TRBJ2-3	NA	TRBD1
CASSLGAQGVDYGYTF	TGTGCCAGCAGCTTAGGTGCGCAGGGAGTCGACTATGGCTACACCTTC	TRBV11-2	TRBJ1-2	NA	NA
CASSTTARVGQPQHF	TGTGCCAGCAGTACCACTGCCAGGGTGGGTCAGCCCCAGCATTTT	TRBV28	TRBJ1-5	many	NA
CASSLSGTAYQPQHF	TGTGCCAGCAGCCTATCCGGGACAGCCTACCAGCCCCAGCATTTT	TRBV12-3/TRBV12-4	TRBJ1-5	NA	TRBD1
CSVEYGGSRNSPLHF	TGCAGCGTTGAATACGGGGGATCGCGGAATTCACCCCTCCACTTT	TRBV29-1	TRBJ1-6	once	NA
CASSLERGITDTQYF	TGCGCCAGCAGCTTGGAGCGGGGGATCACAGATACGCAGTATTTT	TRBV5-1	TRBJ2-3	few	TRBD2
CASSHGTGRTGELFF	TGTGCCAGCAGCCACGGGACAGGGCGGACCGGGGAGCTGTTTTTT	TRBV5-6	TRBJ2-2	NA	TRBD1
CASSFRGGPQGTDTQYF	TGTGCCAGCAGCTTCCGCGGGGGGCCGCAAGGCACAGATACGCAGTATTTT	TRBV7-2	TRBJ2-3	few	TRBD2
CASANTDTQYF	TGCGCCAGCGCAAACACAGATACGCAGTATTTT	TRBV5-1	TRBJ2-3	few	NA
CASSLVSFRTGFSSEQFF	TGTGCCAGCAGCTTAGTATCATTCCGGACAGGTTTCTCGAGTGAGCAGTTCTTC	TRBV7-9	TRBJ2-1	few	TRBD1
CATRGWQETQYF	TGTGCCACCAGGGGCTGGCAAGAGACCCAGTACTTC	TRBV24-1	TRBJ2-5	NA	NA
CASSLEGGAGDEQYF	TGTGCCAGCAGCTTAGAAGGGGGGGCAGGCGACGAGCAGTACTTC	TRBV7-9	TRBJ2-7	few	NA
CASSYSDTLGVNTEAFF	TGTGCCAGCAGTTACTCCGACACTCTTGGGGTGAACACTGAAGCTTTCTTT	TRBV6-5	TRBJ1-1	NA	NA
CASTAGGSRETQYF	TGTGCCAGCACCGCGGGGGGGAGTCGGGAGACCCAGTACTTC	TRBV2	TRBJ2-5	NA	TRBD2
CASSSGGAGRGGYTF	TGTGCCAGCAGCTCGGGGGGCGCGGGCCGGGGCGGCTACACCTTC	TRBV7-2	TRBJ1-2	NA	NA
CSAAPPGGHLTGTDTQYF	TGCAGTGCTGCCCCGCCCGGGGGACATCTAACTGGCACAGATACGCAGTATTTT	TRBV20-1	TRBJ2-3	NA	NA
CASSQDGGRGQEDTQYF	TGCGCCAGCAGCCAAGATGGGGGCAGGGGGCAGGAAGATACGCAGTATTTT	TRBV4-1	TRBJ2-3	NA	TRBD1